Shown below are 29 T cell receptor beta chains from a single sample sequenced in a study of vaccination and CD4 T cells after COVID-19 (dated by TCRdb to the early 2020s). Receptor libraries were prepared by PCR. Instrument used: Illumina iSeq 100. TCR sequencing of DNA from cultured CD4+ T cells used the Oncomine TCR Beta short-read assay at the Johns Hopkins FTIC core. TCRdb reworked the public reads: Q25 trimming with fastp, MiXCR clone assembly, productive beta chains retained. For every CDR3 protein sequence, its rows merge into one entry that carries the most common genes and DNA. The sample table shows approximately 13,000 distinct CDR3 sequences, and 40% to 60% are seen once. The ten largest make up around 15% of the sample. In the paper's terms, the treatment or condition label means: approximately nine-day PBMC culture with coronavirus spike peptide pools or control peptides (ViraFEST assay).

These receptors have no identified antigens. The sequencing input was CD4+ T cells from blood, cultured in vitro. The receptors stem from a human donor who had recovered from COVID-19.

The chain couples TRBV20-1 to TRBJ1-1, with D tentatively TRBD1 (5 bases). Trimming cost V 5 bases and J 0 bases, with 16 bases left between them. Germline CDR1 and CDR2: DFQATT and SNEGSKA (reference sequence). The CDR3 covers 15 residues. CDR3 protein: CSASTLQEMNTEAFF. The DNA of the CDR3 is TGCAGTGCTTCCACCCTACAGGAGATGAACACTGAAGCTTTCTTT.

This sequence joins TRBV28 and TRBJ2-3; 9 bases are shared with TRBD1. Germline V CDR1 and CDR2: MDHEN, SYDVKM. V dropped 4 bases and J dropped 4; count of bases not matched to a gene: 3. This CDR3 spans 14 amino acids. The CDR3 sequence is CASSSRTGADTQYF. Written as DNA, the CDR3 is TGTGCCAGCAGTTCCCGGACAGGGGCAGATACGCAGTATTTT.

The rearrangement links TRBV5-1 to TRBJ2-5; D remains ambiguous. Germline assignment: CDR1 SGHRS and CDR2 YFSETQ. The CDR3 consists of 13 residues. V lost 5 bases to trimming and J lost 2 bases, with 10 bases between them. CDR3 sequence: CASRGQLQETQYF. CDR3 nucleotide sequence: TGCGCCAGCAGGGGCCAGCTTCAAGAGACCCAGTACTTC.

The V call is TRBV6-1, the J call TRBJ1-5; no reliable D call. The germline V gene encodes CDR1 MNHNS and CDR2 SASEGT. The CDR3 spans 11 residues. V was trimmed by 4 bases and J by 6 bases, leaving 4 bases between them. This CDR3 reads CASSVSQPQHF. The CDR3 DNA reads TGTGCCAGCAGTGTAAGTCAGCCCCAGCATTTT.

The V call is TRBV9, the J call TRBJ2-3, with 7 bases that match TRBD1. The CDR3 is 17 residues long. Trimming cost V 0 bases and J 3 bases; bases outside gene matches: 10. Germline V gene data show CDR1 as SGDLS and CDR2 as YYNGEE. The CDR3 sequence: CASSVEFPGQTTDTQYF. In DNA, the CDR3 is TGTGCCAGCAGCGTAGAGTTTCCGGGACAGACTACAGATACGCAGTATTTT. Using reference TRBV9 and TRBJ2-3 for the parts outside the CDR3, the full variable domain is DSGVTQTPKHLITATGQRVTLRCSPRSGDLSVYWYQQSLDQGLQFLIQYYNGEERAKGNILERFSAQQFPDLHSELNLSSLELGDSALYFCASSVEFPGQTTDTQYFGPGTRLTVL.

The V call is TRBV28, the J call TRBJ1-1, with TRBD1 matching over 11 bases. This CDR3 comprises 14 residues. The J segment lost 4 bases and the V segment lost 5 bases, leaving 3 bases of the junction unmatched. Germline V gives CDR1 MDHEN, CDR2 SYDVKM. The DNA for the CDR3 is TGTGCCAGCAGTACGGACAGGGGGCCCACTGAAGCTTTCTTT. Translated, it gives CASSTDRGPTEAFF.

The gene calls are TRBV5-1 and TRBJ1-3; 9 bases agree with TRBD1. Germline-derived CDR1 and CDR2 are SGHRS and YFSETQ. Trimming cost V 0 bases and J 4 bases; bases outside gene matches: 5. This CDR3 comprises 16 residues. The CDR3 sequence: CASSLGGTGQGNTIYF. The CDR3 region has the DNA TGCGCCAGCAGCTTGGGAGGGACAGGGCAAGGAAACACCATATATTTT.

This clonotype was observed a few times. The chain uses TRBV5-4 and TRBJ1-1; 7 nucleotides agree with TRBD1. CDR1 and CDR2 from the germline V gene are SGHNT and YYREEE (reference sequence). The trim removed 4 bases at V and 7 bases at J, leaving 10 bases unmatched. This CDR3 comprises 14 residues. CDR3: CASSQETGTGEAFF. The DNA for the CDR3 is TGTGCCAGCAGCCAGGAGACAGGGACCGGTGAAGCTTTCTTT.

The chain joins TRBV28 to TRBJ2-3, with 7 bases lining up with TRBD1. J lost 2 bases, V lost 6 bases, and 5 bases had no gene match. The germline gives CDR1 MDHEN, CDR2 SYDVKM. The CDR3 is made up of 14 amino acids. The CDR3 is CASRVQGVTDTQYF. The CDR3 DNA follows: TGTGCCAGCAGGGTCCAGGGGGTCACAGATACGCAGTATTTT.

This clonotype showed up just a few times. The CDR3 protein is CASIRDSNYEQYF. The CDR3 DNA sequence: TGTGCCAGTATCCGGGATTCCAACTACGAGCAGTACTTC. The rearrangement links TRBV6-4 to TRBJ2-7, with D perhaps matching TRBD2 (5 bases). Germline V gene data show CDR1 as MRHNA and CDR2 as SNTAGT. The V end lost 9 bases, the J end lost 3 bases, and 15 bases lay between the germline ends. This CDR3 is built from 13 residues.

This clonotype showed up just a few times. The CDR3 DNA reads as TGTGCCAGCAGACCCCCACCACAGGGGACCCGCAATCAGCCCCAGCATTTT. This encodes CASRPPPQGTRNQPQHF. V is TRBV28 and J is TRBJ1-5; 7 nucleotides agree with TRBD1. V lost 6 bases, J lost 2 bases, and 13 bases stayed unmatched. In germline, CDR1 is MDHEN, CDR2 SYDVKM. There are 17 residues in the CDR3.

The chain uses TRBV7-2 and TRBJ2-5; D not resolved. V was cut by 3 bases and J by 7 bases, with 12 bases left in between. There are 13 residues in the CDR3. CDR1 and CDR2 (germline): SGHTA, FQGNSA. The CDR3 region has the DNA TGTGCCAGCAGCTTTCAGGTGACGGGGACCCAGTACTTC. Translating it yields CASSFQVTGTQYF. Full variable domain (remainder filled in from reference TRBV7-2 and TRBJ2-5): GAGVSQSPSNKVTEKGKDVELRCDPISGHTALYWYRQSLGQGLEFLIYFQGNSAPDKSGLPSDRFSAERTGGSVSTLTIQRTQQEDSAVYLCASSFQVTGTQYFGPGTRLLVL.

The sample holds a few counts of this clonotype. V gene TRBV4-1 combines with J gene TRBJ1-5, with D tentatively TRBD1 (6 bases). Germline V gives CDR1 MGHRA, CDR2 YSYEKL. The V and J ends lost 4 bases and 5 bases respectively, with 15 bases between them. CDR3 length: 15 residues. The CDR3 loop reads CASSPLDRSDQPQHF. The CDR3 DNA is TGCGCCAGCAGCCCACTCGACAGGTCCGATCAGCCCCAGCATTTT.

The CDR3 sequence: CATSDSSRVTGSTYGYTF. CDR3 sequence (DNA): TGTGCCACCAGTGACAGTAGCCGAGTGACAGGCTCTACCTATGGCTACACCTTC. The rearrangement joins TRBV24-1 to TRBJ1-2; D might be TRBD1 (6 bases). CDR3 size: 18 residues. The germline V gene encodes CDR1 KGHDR and CDR2 SFDVKD. Trimming removed 4 bases from V and 4 bases from J, with 24 bases in between.

This clonotype was counted only a few times. This chain joins TRBV12-3 or TRBV12-4 and TRBJ1-5; a possible D gene is TRBD1 (5 bases). V was cut by 7 bases and J by 3 bases, with 16 bases left in between. The CDR3 consists of 15 residues. CDR3 sequence: CASTWGRRHNQPQHF. The CDR3 region has the DNA TGTGCCAGCACCTGGGGCAGGCGACACAATCAGCCCCAGCATTTT.

The CDR3 protein is CASSLRGGAGNSPLHF. The CDR3 region has the DNA TGTGCCAGCAGCCTCAGGGGGGGGGCCGGGAATTCACCCCTCCACTTT. The chain combines TRBV7-8 with TRBJ1-6, with 7 bases identical to TRBD1. CDR1 SGHVS and CDR2 FQNEAQ come from the germline V gene. The CDR3 totals 16 residues. Trimming removed 5 bases from V and 7 bases from J; junction bases left unmatched: 11.

This clonotype has a handful of counts. The rearrangement links TRBV9 to TRBJ1-6, with unresolved D. This CDR3 region has 16 residues. V was clipped by 4 bases and J by 0 bases, with 11 bases between them. The germline V gene has CDR1 SGDLS and CDR2 YYNGEE. Here the CDR3 reads CASSPSTDSYNSPLHF. CDR3 nucleotides: TGTGCCAGCAGCCCAAGCACAGACTCCTATAATTCACCCCTCCACTTT.

In its sample, this clonotype was seen a few times. This chain connects TRBV2 to TRBJ2-5; no firm D call. Trimming took off 1 base at V and 6 bases at J, with 9 bases between the two ends. CDR3 length: 13 amino acids. In germline, CDR1 is SNHLY, CDR2 FYNNEI. For the CDR3, the DNA is TGTGCCAGCAGTGAAGGCGCCGTCCAGACCCAGTACTTC. This encodes CASSEGAVQTQYF. The whole variable domain, filled in from reference TRBV2 and TRBJ2-5, reads EPEVTQTPSHQVTQMGQEVILRCVPISNHLYFYWYRQILGQKVEFLVSFYNNEISEKSEIFDDQFSVERPDGSNFTLKIRSTKLEDSAMYFCASSEGAVQTQYFGPGTRLLVL.

The rearrangement joins TRBV30 to TRBJ2-3, with 7 bases fitting TRBD1. Per the germline V gene, CDR1 is GTSNPN and CDR2 is SVGIG (reference sequence). This CDR3 region has 14 residues. V shed 1 base and J 1 base; nucleotides not matched to a gene: 2. The CDR3 region has the DNA TGTGCCTGGAGTGGGGGACAGCGCACAGATACGCAGTATTTT. It translates to CAWSGGQRTDTQYF. The whole variable domain, remainder taken from reference TRBV30 and TRBJ2-3, is SQTIHQWPATLVQPVGSPLSLECTVEGTSNPNLYWYRQAAGRGLQLLFYSVGIGQISSEVPQNLSASRPQDRQFILSSKKLLLSDSGFYLCAWSGGQRTDTQYFGPGTRLTVL.

The rearrangement links TRBV28 to TRBJ2-7; TRBD2 matches 7 bases. The V gene's germline CDR1 is MDHEN and CDR2 SYDVKM. The CDR3 consists of 13 residues. Trimming took 10 bases from V and 2 from J; bases not matched to a gene: 8. CDR3 loop: CATRAGVTYEQYF. DNA of the CDR3: TGTGCCACCCGTGCGGGGGTAACCTACGAGCAGTACTTC. The full variable domain, in which reference TRBV28 and TRBJ2-7 provide the parts outside the CDR3, is DVKVTQSSRYLVKRTGEKVFLECVQDMDHENMFWYRQDPGLGLRLIYFSYDVKMKEKGDIPEGYSVSREKKERFSLILESASTNQTSMYLCATRAGVTYEQYFGPGTRLTVT.

The V and J genes are TRBV28 and TRBJ2-7; D call uncertain. Trimming shortened V by 7 bases and J by 2 bases, and 15 bases separated the two germline ends. The germline V gene has CDR1 MDHEN and CDR2 SYDVKM. CDR3 length: 14 residues. Here the CDR3 reads CASTTDLEPYEQYF. The CDR3 DNA reads as TGTGCCAGCACTACGGATCTCGAACCCTACGAGCAGTACTTC.

The sample holds a few counts of this clonotype. The gene calls are TRBV12-3 or TRBV12-4 and TRBJ1-2; D is possibly TRBD1 (5 bases). The germline V and J ends were trimmed by 4 bases and 7 bases, with 10 bases remaining between them. This CDR3 comprises 12 residues. CDR3 nucleotides: TGTGCCAGCAGTTCAACAAGGGGTGGCTACACCTTC. Protein: CASSSTRGGYTF.

The CDR3 spells CASSYTTGFNEKLFF. CDR3 DNA: TGTGCCAGCAGTTACACAACAGGATTTAATGAAAAACTGTTTTTT. The chain joins TRBV6-5 to TRBJ1-4, with D perhaps matching TRBD1 (5 bases). Deletions cut 2 bases from V and 4 bases from J, with 11 bases between. This CDR3 contains 15 residues. Looked up from germline, CDR1 is MNHEY and CDR2 is SVGAGI.

The chain joins TRBV20-1 to TRBJ2-7; D possibly matches TRBD1 or TRBD2 (5 bases each). The V and J ends lost 2 bases and 4 bases respectively, with 15 bases between them. This CDR3 region has 14 residues. Germline loops: CDR1 DFQATT, CDR2 SNEGSKA (reference sequence). The CDR3 spells CSARQGERGYEQYF. The CDR3 DNA sequence: TGCAGTGCTAGACAGGGAGAAAGAGGGTACGAGCAGTACTTC.

V is TRBV19 and J is TRBJ2-5, with 9 nucleotides matching TRBD1. Trimming at V came to 6 bases and at J to 2 bases, leaving 7 bases not matched to a gene. Germline V lookup: CDR1 LNHDA, CDR2 SQIVND (reference sequence). The CDR3 spans 15 residues. Here the CDR3 DNA reads TGTGCCAGTAGACCGGGACAGGGTCGGCAAGAGACCCAGTACTTC. This translates into CASRPGQGRQETQYF.

The rearrangement joins TRBV3-1 to TRBJ1-6, with D unresolved. Germline V gives CDR1 LGHDT, CDR2 YNNKEL (reference sequence). The CDR3 has 13 amino acids. Trimming took 1 base from V and 7 from J, leaving 5 bases between them. CDR3 DNA sequence: TGTGCCAGCAGCCAAGTTCTGAATTCACCCCTCCACTTT. Translated: CASSQVLNSPLHF.

This clonotype has more than one count but fewer than ten. The chain's CDR3 is CASRGVNYGYTF. CDR3 in DNA: TGTGCCAGCCGTGGAGTCAACTATGGCTACACCTTC. This chain connects TRBV27 to TRBJ1-2; D not certain. CDR1 is MNHEY and CDR2 is SMNVEV in the germline V gene (reference sequence). V lost 8 bases to trimming and J lost 2 bases, with 9 bases between them. The CDR3 is 12 residues long.

The chain has TRBV6-1 and TRBJ2-2, with 7 bases identical to TRBD2. The CDR3 consists of 15 residues. The V and J ends lost 6 bases and 6 bases, in that order; junction bases with no gene match: 10. Germline V gene data show CDR1 as MNHNS and CDR2 as SASEGT. The CDR3 coding sequence is TGTGCCAGCAGCTTCGGGGGGACTTCCTCCGGGGAGCTGTTTTTT. The encoded protein is CASSFGGTSSGELFF.

The genes are TRBV10-2 and TRBJ2-5; 14 bases align to TRBD2. The CDR3 contains 16 residues. J gave up 4 bases and V 6 bases, and 7 bases lay outside the gene matches. From germline, CDR1 is WSHSY and CDR2 SAAADI. The CDR3 region is CASRGLAGGLLETQYF. CDR3 nucleotide sequence: TGCGCCAGCAGAGGACTAGCGGGAGGATTATTAGAGACCCAGTACTTC.